This T cell receptor beta chain originates from a study of beta chain features in type 1 diabetes. This clone appeared a few times. Every isolated RNA sample was fully reverse transcribed, so sequencing captured expressed TCRB transcripts. The study sequenced naive, central memory and regulatory T cell samples to an average of about 3.5 million reads. The protocol was immunoSEQ multiplex PCR, while the TCRdb copy is restricted to in-frame clones and leaves out a portion. The table shows around 400,000 clones, with approximately 16% occurring only once. CD4+ naive, central memory, regulatory and stem cell-like memory cells were sorted via CD45RO/CCR7/CD25/CD127/CD95/CD27. CDR1 SGHTA and CDR2 FQGNSA come from the germline V gene. The V gene lost 5 bases and the J gene lost 4 bases, with 15 bases spanning the gap. The length of the CDR3 is 15 residues.

The sequencing input was naive CD4+ T cells from blood. The rearrangement links TRBV7-2 to TRBJ1-5, with TRBD1 as a possible D gene (5 bases). This receptor was taken from a woman under 30 in good health. CDR3 protein: CASSRDRGDNQPQHF. CDR3 bases: TGTGCCAGCAGCCGCGACCGGGGGGATAATCAGCCCCAGCATTTT. Complete variable domain (other parts from reference TRBV7-2 and TRBJ1-5): GAGVSQSPSNKVTEKGKDVELRCDPISGHTALYWYRQSLGQGLEFLIYFQGNSAPDKSGLPSDRFSAERTGGSVSTLTIQRTQQEDSAVYLCASSRDRGDNQPQHFGDGTRLSIL.